These 16 T cell receptor beta chains came from one sample sequenced in a study of T cell repertoires in cytomegalovirus infection (dated by TCRdb to the late 2010s). Antigens of these TCRs are unknown. The treatment or condition label here, explained by the study, means: in vitro stimulation with specific CMV peptide epitopes to enrich CMV-specific T cells. The instrument was an Illumina HiSeq 1500. TCRdb handled the public reads itself, with Q25 trimming in fastp and clone calling in MiXCR, and kept productive beta chains. Rows with a matching CDR3 protein are joined into one entry that keeps the most common DNA and genes. This sample has approximately 73,000 distinct CDR3 sequences in its table, and roughly 40% of those were observed once. The ten most abundant clones make up approximately 95% of the sample. The sample was CD8+ T cells from cultured PBMCs, taken from culture after CMV antigen stimulation. These receptors came from a human donor in good health (CMV status not recorded). Some clones in this sample may be carry-over from other donors' samples.

This clonotype was detected only a few times. The V call is TRBV7-6, the J call TRBJ2-7; TRBD1 agrees at 8 bases. Germline V gene data show CDR1 as SGHVS and CDR2 as FNYEAQ. V lost 3 bases and J lost 5; bases outside the gene matches: 12. The CDR3 contains 16 residues. CDR3: CASSLGTGLQGDEQYF. The CDR3 bases are TGTGCCAGCAGCTTGGGGACAGGACTTCAGGGGGACGAGCAGTACTTC. Full variable domain (outside the CDR3, taken from reference TRBV7-6 and TRBJ2-7): GAGVSQSPRYKVTKRGQDVALRCDPISGHVSLYWYRQALGQGPEFLTYFNYEAQQDKSGLPNDRFSAERPEGSISTLTIQRTEQRDSAMYRCASSLGTGLQGDEQYFGPGTRLTVT.

This chain connects TRBV4-1 to TRBJ2-1; TRBD2 aligns across 9 bases. Trimming at V came to 1 base and at J to 8 bases, leaving 9 bases not matched to a gene. This CDR3 has 16 residues. Germline-derived CDR1 and CDR2 are MGHRA and YSYEKL. In DNA, the CDR3 is TGCGCCAGCAGCCAAGGGTCGGCGGGGGGGAATGATGAGCAGTTCTTC. Translated: CASSQGSAGGNDEQFF.

V usage is TRBV7-6 and J usage is TRBJ2-5; the D gene is possibly TRBD1 (5 bases). Trimming shortened V by 3 bases and J by 5 bases, and 13 bases separated the two germline ends. The CDR3 contains 14 residues. CDR1 and CDR2 (germline): SGHVS, FNYEAQ. CDR3 bases: TGTGCCAGCAGCTTGGGGTGGGGCCCGGAGACCCAGTACTTC. Translating it yields CASSLGWGPETQYF.

The chain is built from TRBV5-1 and TRBJ2-5, with 9 bases that match TRBD2. This CDR3 comprises 16 residues. Losses at the gene ends were 4 bases for V and 2 bases for J; bases not matched to a gene: 9. Germline loops: CDR1 SGHRS, CDR2 YFSETQ. Written as DNA, the CDR3 is TGCGCCAGCAGCCCCCAGGTAGCGGGGGATCAAGAGACCCAGTACTTC. As protein: CASSPQVAGDQETQYF. Filled out from reference TRBV5-1 and TRBJ2-5, the complete variable domain reads KAGVTQTPRYLIKTRGQQVTLSCSPISGHRSVSWYQQTPGQGLQFLFEYFSETQRNKGNFPGRFSGRQFSNSRSEMNVSTLELGDSALYLCASSPQVAGDQETQYFGPGTRLLVL.

This clonotype was seen a few times. J is TRBJ2-5 and V is TRBV5-6; D remains ambiguous. V shed 4 bases and J shed 5 bases, with 6 bases lying between them. This CDR3 is built from 11 residues. The germline V gene has CDR1 SGHDT and CDR2 YYEEEE. The CDR3, as DNA: TGTGCCAGCAGCCAACAGGAGACCCAGTACTTC. This sequence encodes CASSQQETQYF.

The CDR3 spells CASSYFAGMNTEAFF. The CDR3 DNA sequence: TGTGCCAGCAGTTACTTCGCAGGGATGAACACTGAAGCTTTCTTT. The chain employs TRBV6-6 and TRBJ1-1, with D possibly TRBD1 on 5 matching bases. This CDR3 contains 15 residues. Looked up from germline, CDR1 is MNHNY and CDR2 is SVGAGI (reference sequence). V was shortened by 1 base and J by 0 bases, with 9 bases between the two germline ends.

This chain joins TRBV19 and TRBJ2-3; perhaps TRBD2 as D (5 bases). The germline V gene encodes CDR1 LNHDA and CDR2 SQIVND (reference sequence). The CDR3 length is 14 residues. Trimming removed 5 bases from V and 1 base from J, with 10 bases in between. The CDR3 DNA sequence: TGTGCCAGTAGTTCCCCCGGGGGCACAGATACGCAGTATTTT. It is translated as CASSSPGGTDTQYF.

V and J are TRBV28 and TRBJ1-1; 8 positions match TRBD1. Germline V gene data show CDR1 as MDHEN and CDR2 as SYDVKM. V shed 5 bases, J shed 2 bases, and the junction held 7 bases outside the gene matches. CDR3 length: 15 residues. The CDR3 DNA sequence: TGTGCCAGCAGTGCGATGGACAGGGAAAACACTGAAGCTTTCTTT. Encoded protein: CASSAMDRENTEAFF. The full variable domain, in which reference TRBV28 and TRBJ1-1 provide the parts outside the CDR3, is DVKVTQSSRYLVKRTGEKVFLECVQDMDHENMFWYRQDPGLGLRLIYFSYDVKMKEKGDIPEGYSVSREKKERFSLILESASTNQTSMYLCASSAMDRENTEAFFGQGTRLTVV.

This clonotype was counted only a few times. This chain joins TRBV6-6 and TRBJ1-3, with D possibly matching TRBD1 (5 bases). The CDR3 spans 15 residues. The germline V and J ends were trimmed by 2 bases and 1 base, with 9 bases remaining between them. Looked up from germline, CDR1 is MNHNY and CDR2 is SVGAGI (reference sequence). CDR3 nucleotide sequence: TGTGCCAGCAGTTACCGGGACCTTTCTGGAAACACCATATATTTT. Its translation is CASSYRDLSGNTIYF.

The chain carries TRBV7-2 and TRBJ2-4; D perhaps matches TRBD1 (6 bases). The germline gives CDR1 SGHTA, CDR2 FQGNSA. The CDR3 sequence is 19 residues long. V was pared by 5 bases and J by 3 bases, with 26 bases between. CDR3: CASSHHPSKSRGGKNIQYF. Here the CDR3 DNA reads TGTGCCAGCAGCCACCATCCGTCGAAGTCCAGGGGTGGCAAAAACATTCAGTACTTC.

DNA of the CDR3: TGTGCCAGCAGTCCGGGACGGATTGCAACTAATGAAAAACTGTTTTTT. Its protein product is CASSPGRIATNEKLFF. The V and J genes are TRBV12-3 or TRBV12-4 and TRBJ1-4; maybe TRBD1 (5 bases). The CDR3 has 16 residues. Trimming took off 5 bases at V and 0 bases at J, with 13 bases between the two ends.

This clonotype was seen a handful of times. The V and J genes are TRBV15 and TRBJ1-1; tentative D call: TRBD1 (6 bases). The CDR3 loop spans 14 amino acids. Germline CDR1 LNHNV, CDR2 YYDKDF (reference sequence). Between the trimmed V and J ends, which lost 3 bases and 4 bases, there was a span of 12 bases. The CDR3 DNA reads as TGTGCCACCAGCAGCCAAGACAGGACCACTGAAGCTTTCTTT. Residues: CATSSQDRTTEAFF.

The V and J genes are TRBV11-2 and TRBJ1-1; D not resolved. Trimming cost V 4 bases and J 1 base, with 16 bases left between them. CDR1 and CDR2 from the germline V gene are SGHAT and FQNNGV. There are 16 residues in the CDR3. CDR3 coding DNA: TGTGCCAGCAGCTCCAGACCGGTTATTAAGAACACTGAAGCTTTCTTT. Protein product: CASSSRPVIKNTEAFF.

The V and J genes are TRBV5-6 and TRBJ1-2; D perhaps matches TRBD1 (5 bases). V gave up 2 bases and J gave up 4 bases, with 15 bases separating them. The CDR3 is made up of 15 amino acids. From germline, CDR1 is SGHDT and CDR2 YYEEEE. The CDR3 nucleotides read TGTGCCAGCAGCTTTGACAGCAACAGTTTCTATGGCTACACCTTC. Translating it yields CASSFDSNSFYGYTF.

The chain joins TRBV7-2 to TRBJ1-1; D might be TRBD1 (5 bases). This CDR3 comprises 11 residues. Germline CDR1 is SGHTA and CDR2 is FQGNSA. The chain's CDR3 is CHGGGSTEAFF. In DNA form, the CDR3 reads TGTCATGGGGGGGGGAGCACTGAAGCTTTCTTT.

This clonotype appeared a few times. The CDR3 loop reads CASSGGGVGQPQHF. CDR3 nucleotides: TGTGCCAGCAGCGGAGGGGGGGTCGGGCAGCCCCAGCATTTT. The rearrangement uses TRBV7-9 and TRBJ1-5, with D tentatively TRBD1 (6 bases). Germline CDR1 is SEHNR and CDR2 is FQNEAQ (reference sequence). V lost 5 bases and J lost 7, with 15 bases in between. This CDR3 contains 14 residues.